This paragraph reports one T cell receptor beta chain. This clone was counted a few times. Its antigen is still unknown. It has no much larger one-base neighbor in the sample; base qualities were not kept. This sample was taken from a study of cytomegalovirus exposure and HLA in healthy donors (dated by TCRdb to 2017 to 2019). In terms of the full investigation: In an earlier analysis of roughly 500 of the donors, approximately 300 Gb of sequence data and approximately 100 million unique TCR beta sequences from roughly 180 million T cells were reported. Among the roughly 400 genotyped donors, 81% belonged to the genetic ancestry cluster associated with self-reported Caucasian donors. In a later genetic analysis, genome-wide SNP genotypes for about three fifths of the roughly 670 donors were used, and that subset was treated as a discovery cohort. Every discovery cohort repertoire had been produced on one sequencing platform. HLA typing covered class I and class II loci at four-digit resolution. Using immunosequencing, the study profiled T cell repertoires from fewer than 700 subjects and related those repertoires to cytomegalovirus serostatus. The later analysis used no new phenotypic data to find candidate immune exposures, relying instead on TCR beta sequences and their occurrence across donors. The study was designed to test whether signatures of past pathogen exposure could be identified by cataloging public T cell receptors. Donor age, sex, ethnicity and CMV serostatus were collected together with the repertoire data. Because of strong linkage in the cohort, roughly five DR-DQ haplotypes were treated as single units for association and clustering. Among some 410 genotyped donors of the cohort, an average of approximately 250,000 unique TCR beta nucleotide sequences were sequenced per donor, roughly 18% of them non-productive. Typing coverage differed by locus: A, B, C, DRB1 and DQB1 were typed in about 620-630 donors, DQA1 in about 510, DPA1 in around 580, and DPB1 in 450 to 480. An earlier analysis of approximately 640 of the donors applied high-throughput TCR beta sequencing to assess whether each TCR beta V gene segment acted as functional or pseudogenic. Besides the first cohort of some 670 subjects, a separate validation cohort made up of 120 different subjects was used. To predict cytomegalovirus infection status, the study combined high-throughput TCR immunosequencing, statistical association of individual TCRs with disease status, and machine learning. A later analysis re-examined previously published TCR beta repertoires from hundreds of donors and added high-resolution HLA genotyping to investigate patterns of TCR occurrence. Roughly 300 gigabases of sequencing data and 70 million to 95 million unique TCR sequences made up an early release that covered several hundred HLA-typed donors. Broader findings and caveats from the paper: The study gave a list of some 150 TCR beta chains associated with cytomegalovirus. A later analysis found that HLA-associated TCR beta chains were more clonally expanded and had lower generation probabilities than equally common non-associated chains. Linkage disequilibrium might explain the correlated functional status among segregating V segments, but an unknown experimental factor could not be ruled out. According to the authors, the approach could potentially be generalized to other disease states and immunological phenotypes. Assigning TCR associations to individual alleles was difficult when HLA alleles, especially DR and DQ, strongly co-occurred. A further reported finding was that TCR beta sequences accurately predicted the HLA-A and HLA-B alleles for most subjects in the first cohort. CMV serostatus was the only immune exposure information available for the cohort. An earlier analysis of around 600 of the donors showed that most TCR beta V segments appeared in productive rearrangements either about 90% or about 30% of the time, which broadly matched IMGT annotations. Cytomegalovirus status was reported to be diagnosed by the classifier with high specificity and sensitivity in both the original and validation cohorts. A later genetic analysis associated a missense DCLRE1C variant with V-gene and J-gene trimming of TCR beta chains, and an independent cohort replicated the association. According to a later genetic analysis, donors in an Asian-associated ancestry cluster had fewer N-insertions in productive TCRs than the roughly 670-donor mean. Across donors, most TCR sequences were observed very rarely, whereas some public TCRs were present in many individuals. Because some donors lacked HLA typing at each locus, the association tests relied only on the typed subset. A group of highly shared sequence variants was considered likely to be a technical artifact of the sequencing pipeline. Three of the identified cytomegalovirus-associated TCR beta chains were confirmed in vitro to be specific for cytomegalovirus antigens. Most CMV-associated TCR beta chains appeared to be HLA-restricted in a later analysis, and the HLA associations seemed to be driven largely by CMV exposure. In a later analysis, some 17,000 TCR beta sequences were associated with specific HLA alleles at a false discovery rate of 0.05. In this cohort, only TCR beta chains were sequenced, and detectable features were limited by the absence of alpha or paired-chain data. Roughly uniform sequencing depth across donors was assumed in presence/absence analyses, although this assumption may not hold. The earlier analysis of approximately 560 of the donors excluded 15 to 20 rarely observed V segments, including chromosome 9 orphons, because counts were too low. According to a later analysis, TCR association rates differed among HLA loci, with DRB1 alleles showing the most associated TCRs and HLA-C alleles showing the fewest. In a later analysis, several top co-occurrence clusters were reported to appear linked to parvovirus B19, influenza, CMV and Epstein-Barr virus. Some IMGT-functional V segments, including TRBV6-2 and TRBV6-3, could not be distinguished by the 87-base-pair reads and were therefore excluded.

Spanning cysteine to phenylalanine, the CDR3 consists of 14 amino acids. CDR3 DNA is the only sequence kept; it has 42 bases, read in frame from the first base. V lost 4 bases and J lost 5 bases; the stretch between them is 15 bases long. Looking up the germline V gene yields CDR1 MNHEY and CDR2 SVGAGI. The receptor library was made with the immunoSEQ multiplex PCR assay. For the multiplex PCR, a mixture combining 60 forward primers for TCR Vbeta segments and 13 reverse primers for TCR Jbeta segments was used. Amplification of the CDR3 region of rearranged TCR beta genes was performed with a multiplex PCR assay on genomic DNA. On the Illumina HiSeq System, the amplified TCR beta libraries were sequenced as 87-base-pair reads. In the original analysis: A later analysis counted about 80 million unique TCR beta chains across the 550 to 750 repertoires, and roughly 9.9 million of these chains were shared by at least two donors. A nearest-neighbor algorithm error-corrected the raw reads and collapsed the reads into unique sequences, merging closely related sequences to remove PCR and sequencing errors. V, D and J gene segments were assigned by aligning CDR3 sequences to IMGT reference sequences. Each retained sequence needed at least a six-nucleotide match to both a V gene segment and a J gene segment. A rearrangement counted as productive if the CDR3 had no stop codons and remained in frame with V and J, and every other rearrangement counted as non-productive. Following IMGT convention, CDR3 was defined as the stretch from the second conserved V-encoded cysteine to the conserved J-encoded phenylalanine. In an earlier analysis of just under 600 of the donors, sequences lacking an unambiguous match to a single V gene segment were excluded. In an earlier analysis of about 590 of the donors, a V segment was called functional when productive rearrangements were above 56.7%, and segregating when the standard deviation between donors exceeded 5%. A statistical classification framework was developed to diagnose cytomegalovirus status using the catalog of TCR beta chain sequences. In a later analysis, TCR nucleotide sequences were compared against IMGT/GENE-DB human TR gene sequences so that V and J genes could be assigned. In a later analysis, CDR3 sequences and most-parsimonious VDJ recombination scenarios were assigned using the TCRdist pipeline. In a later analysis, each TCR beta chain was defined by its CDR3 amino acid sequence together with its V-gene family, and reads lacking a unique V-gene family were excluded. As a way to deal with suspected cross-contamination and a sequencing artifact, a later analysis dropped approximately 590 nucleotide sequences that were highly shared and had low generation probability. In a later analysis, a clonal expansion index for each public chain was calculated from normalized within-repertoire ranks of inferred template counts. In a later analysis, generation probabilities were computed using a VDJ recombination model fitted to out-of-frame rearrangements, and the results were checked against IGoR. In a later analysis, hypergeometric tests were used to score TCR-TCR, TCR-HLA and TCR-CMV co-occurrence, with a repertoire-size bias correction applied to TCR pairs. False discovery rates were estimated in a later analysis by permuting HLA or CMV assignments 20 times. A later analysis grouped co-occurring TCRs with DBSCAN, adding TCRdist sequence similarity when clustering within HLA-allele-positive subsets. Repertoires with fewer than 30,000 or more than 120,000 public chains were left out of co-occurrence clustering, as were several repertoires with anomalous nucleotide sharing. TCRdb limited this immuneACCESS table to in-frame rearrangements with V and J called. A share of clones is missing; checked studies link under half to unresolved V genes, and the rest is unexplained. Clonal size and the V and J genes are those of that table, whereas D and trimming came from the DNA. In all, the sample holds over 200,000 clones, and about 85% of those were seen once. The ten top clones hold 1.3% of the sample.

The cohort consisted of approximately 670 healthy bone marrow donors. At the time of sampling, all cohort members were nominally healthy, though unrecorded immune exposures were likely present. Of the approximately 670 cohort members, roughly 300 had positive CMV serostatus and just over 350 had negative CMV serostatus, and CMV serostatus was not recorded for the donor. Each donor provided a peripheral blood sample, and peripheral blood mononuclear cells were used for TCR beta sequencing. Genomic DNA extraction from the blood cell samples was performed with the Qiagen DNeasy Blood Extraction Kit. The receptor was derived from a human donor in good health. What was sequenced was PBMCs. The V and J genes are TRBV6-5 and TRBJ2-7; a weak D assignment points to TRBD1 (6 bases agree). The DNA reads TGTGCCAGCAGTTGGGACACTGAAGGAAACGAGCAGTACTTC. It translates to CASSWDTEGNEQYF.